This is a list of T cell receptor beta chains from one sample in a study of cytomegalovirus exposure and HLA in healthy donors. Assay used: immunoSEQ multiplex PCR; TCRdb lists only in-frame clones, some missing. This sample's clone table lists approximately 40,000 clones. The specimen sequenced was PBMCs. The receptor source for this set is a human donor in good health. Both conserved end residues are part of each CDR3. D genes are given only for firm matches.

j_gene: TRBJ1-4; v_gene: TRBV5-1; d_gene: TRBD1; CDR3nt: TGCGCCAGCAGCGCCGGGACAGGGGGGGAAAAACTGTTTTTT; CDR3aa: CASSAGTGGEKLFF
j_gene: TRBJ1-1; v_gene: TRBV5-1; d_gene: .; CDR3nt: TGCGCCAGCAGACTGAAGATGAACACTGAAGCTTTCTTT; CDR3aa: CASRLKMNTEAFF
j_gene: TRBJ2-2; v_gene: TRBV2; d_gene: .; CDR3nt: TGTGCCAGCAGTGAGCTCGGGAGAGGCGGGGAGCTGTTTTTT; CDR3aa: CASSELGRGGELFF
j_gene: TRBJ2-7; v_gene: TRBV27; d_gene: .; CDR3nt: TGTGCCAGCAGAAACAGGGCCGGGGAGCAGTACTTC; CDR3aa: CASRNRAGEQYF
j_gene: TRBJ1-1; v_gene: TRBV7-2; d_gene: .; CDR3nt: TGTGCCAGCAGCTTAGCTCGGACAGCTAACACTGAAGCTTTCTTT; CDR3aa: CASSLARTANTEAFF
j_gene: TRBJ1-4; v_gene: TRBV6-6; d_gene: TRBD1; CDR3nt: TGTGCCAGCAGTTCTACAGGGGGCGGGGAGGAAAAACTGTTTTTT; CDR3aa: CASSSTGGGEEKLFF
j_gene: TRBJ1-1; v_gene: TRBV11-3; d_gene: TRBD1; CDR3nt: TGTGCCAGCAGCCGAGACAGGGGGAACACTGAAGCTTTCTTT; CDR3aa: CASSRDRGNTEAFF
j_gene: TRBJ2-3; v_gene: TRBV19; d_gene: TRBD2; CDR3nt: TGTGCCAGTAGTCCCATAGCGGGGGAGGGAGATACGCAGTATTTT; CDR3aa: CASSPIAGEGDTQYF
j_gene: TRBJ2-7; v_gene: TRBV4-1; d_gene: .; CDR3nt: TGCGCCAGCAGCCAAGACCACAGGATGGGAGAGCAGTACTTC; CDR3aa: CASSQDHRMGEQYF
j_gene: TRBJ1-4; v_gene: TRBV20-1; d_gene: .; CDR3nt: TGCAGTGCTAGCAGTAACGAAAAACTGTTTTTT; CDR3aa: CSASSNEKLFF
j_gene: TRBJ2-2; v_gene: TRBV11-2; d_gene: TRBD1; CDR3nt: TGTGCCAGCAGCCGGACAGGGGGTGACGGGGAGCTGTTTTTT; CDR3aa: CASSRTGGDGELFF
j_gene: TRBJ1-5; v_gene: TRBV30; d_gene: .; CDR3nt: TGTGCCTGGAGCGGAGCGGGGCTGTTGAGCAATCAGCCCCAGCATTTT; CDR3aa: CAWSGAGLLSNQPQHF
j_gene: TRBJ2-4; v_gene: TRBV23-1; d_gene: TRBD1; CDR3nt: TGCGCCAGCAGTTCCCGACAGGGGCCCAAAAACATTCAGTACTTC; CDR3aa: CASSSRQGPKNIQYF
j_gene: TRBJ2-2; v_gene: TRBV9; d_gene: .; CDR3nt: TGTGCCAGCAGCGTCCAAAACACCGGGGAGCTGTTTTTT; CDR3aa: CASSVQNTGELFF
j_gene: TRBJ2-3; v_gene: TRBV14; d_gene: .; CDR3nt: TGTGCCAGCAGGGACAAAGGGGCTGCAGATAAGCAGTATTTT; CDR3aa: CASRDKGAADKQYF
j_gene: TRBJ1-4; v_gene: TRBV30; d_gene: TRBD1; CDR3nt: TGTGCCTCTTCGGGGACAGCTAATGAAAAACTGTTTTTT; CDR3aa: CASSGTANEKLFF
j_gene: TRBJ2-2; v_gene: TRBV6-1; d_gene: .; CDR3nt: TGTGCCAGCAGTGGGGCCGGGGGAATAGGCACCGGGGAGCTGTTTTTT; CDR3aa: CASSGAGGIGTGELFF
j_gene: TRBJ1-5; v_gene: TRBV27; d_gene: TRBD1; CDR3nt: TGTGCCAGCACTTCCGGACAGGGGAATCAGCCCCAGCACTTT; CDR3aa: CASTSGQGNQPQHF
j_gene: TRBJ1-2; v_gene: TRBV12-5; d_gene: TRBD1; CDR3nt: TGTGCTAGTGCCTTGGGGACAGTCTATGGCTACACCTTC; CDR3aa: CASALGTVYGYTF
j_gene: TRBJ2-7; v_gene: TRBV6-1; d_gene: .; CDR3nt: TGTGCCAGCAGACCCCGGGACACCTCCTACGAGCAGTACTTC; CDR3aa: CASRPRDTSYEQYF
j_gene: TRBJ2-1; v_gene: TRBV6-1; d_gene: .; CDR3nt: TGTGCCAGCAGGGAATCGCGGCCTGAGCAGTTCTTC; CDR3aa: CASRESRPEQFF
j_gene: TRBJ2-3; v_gene: TRBV6-4; d_gene: TRBD2; CDR3nt: TGTTCCAGCAGTGAACGGCGGGGGAGTGTAGATAAGCAGTATTTT; CDR3aa: CSSSERRGSVDKQYF
j_gene: TRBJ1-1; v_gene: TRBV5-6; d_gene: .; CDR3nt: TGTGCCAGCAGCTTGGTAGGGGTCGCTGAAGCTTTCTTT; CDR3aa: CASSLVGVAEAFF
j_gene: TRBJ1-2; v_gene: TRBV7-9; d_gene: TRBD1; CDR3nt: TGTGCCAGCAACCCGACAGGGACGGACTATGGCTACACCTTC; CDR3aa: CASNPTGTDYGYTF
j_gene: TRBJ1-2; v_gene: TRBV13; d_gene: TRBD1; CDR3nt: TGTGCCAGCAGCCTACGGACAGGGGGTGGCTATGGCTACACCTTC; CDR3aa: CASSLRTGGGYGYTF
j_gene: TRBJ1-5; v_gene: TRBV27; d_gene: .; CDR3nt: TGTGCCAGCAGTTCCAGTAGCAATCAGCCCCAGCATTTT; CDR3aa: CASSSSSNQPQHF
j_gene: TRBJ1-5; v_gene: TRBV19; d_gene: .; CDR3nt: TGTGCCAGTAGTATTCTGACAGGCAATCAGCCCCAGCATTTT; CDR3aa: CASSILTGNQPQHF
j_gene: TRBJ1-1; v_gene: TRBV6-1; d_gene: .; CDR3nt: TGTGCCAGCAGTGACAGGGAGAACACTGAAGCTTTCTTT; CDR3aa: CASSDRENTEAFF
j_gene: TRBJ2-3; v_gene: TRBV15; d_gene: .; CDR3nt: TGTGCCACCAGCAAATCCCAGGGCTCTGGAGATACGCAGTATTTT; CDR3aa: CATSKSQGSGDTQYF
j_gene: TRBJ1-5; v_gene: TRBV27; d_gene: .; CDR3nt: TGTGCCAGCAGTTTATTACCAGGGAGCAATCAGCCCCAGCATTTT; CDR3aa: CASSLLPGSNQPQHF
j_gene: TRBJ2-2; v_gene: TRBV6-6; d_gene: TRBD2; CDR3nt: TGTGCCAGCAGCCGTAGCGGGGGAAACACCGGGGAGCTGTTTTTT; CDR3aa: CASSRSGGNTGELFF